The 22 T cell receptor beta chains below come from one sample, sequenced in a study of Ad26.COV2.S vaccination and SARS-CoV-2 variants. Clones were sequenced by immunoSEQ multiplex PCR, and TCRdb holds only the in-frame ones, with some missing. There are about 420,000 clones in the sample; around 89% occur only once, and around 3.6% lies in the top ten. The treatment was: around 19 received Ad26.COV2.S at low or high dose, single or two shots; about 5 received placebo; per-sample allocation not given. Day 63 after the first vaccine or placebo injection was the time point for sampling. The sample consisted of peripheral blood, taken in a trial of Ad26.COV2.S vaccine versus placebo. Every receptor here comes from a person between 18 and 65 years old who received the Ad26.COV2.S COVID-19 vaccine or a placebo.

This chain connects TRBV6-5 to TRBJ1-2; D is possibly TRBD1 (5 bases). Trimming pared 0 bases from V and 4 bases from J, leaving 15 bases between. CDR1 and CDR2 (germline): MNHEY, SVGAGI. This CDR3 has 16 amino acids. Here the CDR3 reads CASSYSMVTGGYGYTF. As DNA, the CDR3 is TGTGCCAGCAGTTACTCGATGGTAACGGGGGGCTATGGCTACACCTTC.

This clone was seen a handful of times. The CDR3 coding sequence is TGTGCCAGTAGGAGGGGGACAGGAGGAAATTCACCCCTCCACTTT. It encodes CASRRGTGGNSPLHF. The chain uses TRBV19 and TRBJ1-6; 8 nucleotides agree with TRBD1. The CDR3 consists of 15 residues. V was pared by 6 bases and J by 7 bases, with 8 bases of the junction left unmatched. Germline V gene lookup returns CDR1 LNHDA and CDR2 SQIVND (reference sequence).

V gene TRBV6-5 combines with J gene TRBJ2-2; maybe TRBD2 (5 bases). CDR1 MNHEY and CDR2 SVGAGI come from the germline V gene. Between the trimmed V and J ends, which lost 4 bases and 7 bases, there was a span of 13 bases. CDR3 size: 14 residues. The CDR3 region has the DNA TGTGCCAGCAGTTTCCTCCTTGAGGGCGGGGAGCTGTTTTTT. It translates to CASSFLLEGGELFF.

The gene calls are TRBV4-1 and TRBJ1-1, with no clear D. This CDR3 comprises 14 residues. Germline V CDR1 and CDR2: MGHRA, YSYEKL. The V end was cut by 1 base, the J end by 0 bases, with 6 bases between. The CDR3 region has the DNA TGCGCCAGCAGCCAAGTGGCTCTGAACACTGAAGCTTTCTTT. It codes for CASSQVALNTEAFF.

V usage is TRBV5-5 and J usage is TRBJ1-1; tentatively, D is TRBD1 (6 bases). The germline gives CDR1 SGHKS, CDR2 YYEKEE (reference sequence). The CDR3 has 14 residues. Trimming stripped 4 bases from V and 5 bases from J, with 15 bases between. For the CDR3, the DNA is TGTGCCAGCAGCGCAGGGGCCTTTAGAACTGAAGCTTTCTTT. Translated, it gives CASSAGAFRTEAFF.

The J gene is TRBJ1-5, the V gene TRBV28; D gene unclear. V was clipped by 5 bases and J by 10 bases, with 24 bases between them. CDR1 is MDHEN, CDR2 SYDVKM, per germline. The CDR3 loop spans 16 amino acids. DNA of the CDR3: TGTGCCAGCAGTCCCTCTAATTTGGCAGCAAACCACCCCCAGCATTTT. This gives the protein CASSPSNLAANHPQHF.

This chain uses TRBV5-1 with TRBJ2-7, with 9 bases lining up with TRBD2. This CDR3 has 16 amino acids. Unmatched junction bases numbered 4, after V lost 0 bases and J lost 0 bases. Germline V gene sequence: CDR1 SGHRS, CDR2 YFSETQ. As DNA, the CDR3 is TGCGCCAGCAGCTTGGCCGTAGCGGGGGCCTCCTACGAGCAGTACTTC. This gives the protein CASSLAVAGASYEQYF.

The rearrangement links TRBV15 to TRBJ2-7; a weak D match, TRBD1 (6 bases). V was cut by 2 bases and J by 3 bases, with 14 bases left in between. The germline gives CDR1 LNHNV, CDR2 YYDKDF (reference sequence). The CDR3 loop spans 15 amino acids. For the CDR3, the DNA is TGTGCCACCAGCAGACCCAGGACAGCAAACTACGAGCAGTACTTC. Its protein product is CATSRPRTANYEQYF. The full variable domain, with the rest looked up from reference TRBV15 and TRBJ2-7, is DAMVIQNPRYQVTQFGKPVTLSCSQTLNHNVMYWYQQKSSQAPKLLFHYYDKDFNNEADTPDNFQSRRPNTSFCFLDIRSPGLGDTAMYLCATSRPRTANYEQYFGPGTRLTVT.

This chain connects TRBV28 to TRBJ1-1; 8 bases fit TRBD1. Germline CDR1 and CDR2: MDHEN and SYDVKM. Trimming took 6 bases from V and 3 from J; bases not matched to a gene: 15. CDR3 length: 17 amino acids. For the CDR3, the DNA is TGTGCCAGCAGCCACAGGGGGGGCCTCAAGTGGTACACTGAAGCTTTCTTT. Translated, it gives CASSHRGGLKWYTEAFF.

This clone was counted once. The rearrangement joins TRBV19 to TRBJ1-1; possibly TRBD1 for D (5 bases). This CDR3 spans 12 amino acids. Trimming took off 6 bases at V and 3 bases at J, with 8 bases between the two ends. CDR1 is LNHDA, CDR2 SQIVND, per germline (reference sequence). Written as DNA, the CDR3 is TGTGCCAGTAGGAGGGGAGACACTGAAGCTTTCTTT. Residues: CASRRGDTEAFF.

This clone was recorded once. The chain couples TRBV7-3 to TRBJ2-1, with 7 nucleotides matching TRBD1. In germline, CDR1 is SGHTA, CDR2 FQGTGA. This CDR3 comprises 14 residues. The ends lost 5 bases at V and 5 bases at J; junction bases unmatched: 6. The CDR3 DNA reads as TGTGCCAGCAGCCCGTGGACAGGCAACAATGAGCAGTTCTTC. Translating it yields CASSPWTGNNEQFF. Combining the CDR3 with reference TRBV7-3 and TRBJ2-1 gives the whole variable domain GAGVSQTPSNKVTEKGKYVELRCDPISGHTALYWYRQSLGQGPEFLIYFQGTGAADDSGLPNDRFFAVRPEGSVSTLKIQRTERGDSAVYLCASSPWTGNNEQFFGPGTRLTVL.

The chain uses TRBV19 and TRBJ2-2; a possible D gene is TRBD2 (6 bases). V was shortened by 9 bases and J by 7 bases, with 21 bases between the two germline ends. Looked up from germline, CDR1 is LNHDA and CDR2 is SQIVND (reference sequence). The CDR3 extends over 15 amino acids. CDR3 in amino acids: CASGVRAGRGGELFF. CDR3 bases: TGTGCCAGCGGGGTTCGAGCGGGCCGAGGCGGGGAGCTGTTTTTT.

In its sample, this clone was seen once. The V gene is TRBV7-3, the J gene TRBJ2-5; tentative D call: TRBD1 (6 bases). This CDR3 contains 14 residues. V lost 2 bases, J lost 5 bases, and 12 bases lay in between. Germline CDR1 is SGHTA and CDR2 is FQGTGA. The CDR3 nucleotides read TGTGCCAGCAGCTTAGGTGCTAGGGGGGAGACCCAGTACTTC. The encoded protein is CASSLGARGETQYF.

The rearrangement uses TRBV7-3 and TRBJ2-6; D is undetermined. This CDR3 is built from 14 residues. Germline V gives CDR1 SGHTA, CDR2 FQGTGA. Trimming shortened V by 4 bases and J by 4 bases, and 8 bases separated the two germline ends. For the CDR3, the DNA is TGTGCCAGCAGCTACGATTCAGGGGCCAACGTCCTGACTTTC. Amino acid sequence: CASSYDSGANVLTF. Full variable domain (remainder filled in from reference TRBV7-3 and TRBJ2-6): GAGVSQTPSNKVTEKGKYVELRCDPISGHTALYWYRQSLGQGPEFLIYFQGTGAADDSGLPNDRFFAVRPEGSVSTLKIQRTERGDSAVYLCASSYDSGANVLTFGAGSRLTVL.

This chain links TRBV27 with TRBJ2-3; D might be TRBD2 (7 bases). V gave up 6 bases and J gave up 3 bases, with 19 bases separating them. The CDR3 totals 16 residues. Germline CDR1 and CDR2: MNHEY and SMNVEV (reference sequence). CDR3 sequence (DNA): TGTGCCAGCAGAACCTTCTGGGGGGGCCGGACAGATACGCAGTATTTT. Protein product: CASRTFWGGRTDTQYF.

This chain links TRBV10-3 with TRBJ1-5; D is perhaps TRBD1 (6 bases). Trimming took 0 bases from V and 6 from J, leaving 9 bases between them. CDR1 is ENHRY, CDR2 SYGVKD, per germline. The CDR3 totals 14 residues. The CDR3 DNA sequence: TGTGCCATCAGTGAGTCGGGGGGCTCTCAGCCCCAGCATTTT. As protein: CAISESGGSQPQHF.

The chain is built from TRBV7-3 and TRBJ2-2, with TRBD1 identical over 9 bases. Germline loops: CDR1 SGHTA, CDR2 FQGTGA. After removal of 3 bases from V and 6 bases from J, the junction contained 14 bases not matched to a gene. The CDR3 has 18 amino acids. CDR3 in amino acids: CASSFTGRGTGPAGELFF. The CDR3 bases are TGTGCCAGCAGCTTTACGGGCCGGGGGACAGGGCCAGCCGGGGAGCTGTTTTTT.

The CDR3 DNA reads as TGTGCCAGCAGGGGACCATTAACGACCAAAAACATTCAGTACTTC. Amino acids: CASRGPLTTKNIQYF. The V call is TRBV2, the J call TRBJ2-4; D may be TRBD1 or TRBD2 (5 bases each). Trimming cost V 6 bases and J 2 bases, with 14 bases left between them. The CDR3 sequence is 15 residues long. From germline, CDR1 is SNHLY and CDR2 FYNNEI.

The chain has TRBV18 and TRBJ2-1; weak D call: TRBD1 (6 bases). Germline V lookup: CDR1 KGHSH, CDR2 LQKENI. Deletions cut 2 bases from V and 0 bases from J, with 17 bases between. This CDR3 is 18 amino acids long. The CDR3 region is CASSPYETIGGSYNEQFF. The DNA of the CDR3 is TGTGCCAGCTCACCATATGAGACCATAGGGGGCTCCTACAATGAGCAGTTCTTC.

The rearrangement links TRBV5-5 to TRBJ1-5, with TRBD1 identical over 8 bases. The length of the CDR3 is 19 residues. CDR1 is SGHKS and CDR2 is YYEKEE in the germline V gene (reference sequence). V gave up 4 bases and J gave up 0 bases; unmatched junction bases: 15. Here the CDR3 DNA reads TGTGCCAGCAGCCCAGTCCGGACAGGGTCAGGGTATAGCAATCAGCCCCAGCATTTT. This sequence encodes CASSPVRTGSGYSNQPQHF.

The rearrangement links TRBV5-1 to TRBJ2-1; the D gene is possibly TRBD1 (5 bases). Per germline, CDR1 SGHRS and CDR2 YFSETQ. Trimming shortened V by 0 bases and J by 3 bases, and 10 bases separated the two germline ends. The CDR3 is 15 residues long. The CDR3 is CASSLGQGFYNEQFF. In nucleotides, the CDR3 is TGCGCCAGCAGCTTGGGGCAGGGATTCTACAATGAGCAGTTCTTC.

The chain carries TRBV7-2 and TRBJ2-1; TRBD1 aligns across 8 bases. CDR3 size: 15 residues. Germline lookup yields CDR1 SGHTA and CDR2 FQGNSA. With V trimmed by 1 base and J by 4 bases, 3 bases remained unmatched. As DNA, the CDR3 is TGTGCCAGCAGCTTAGGGCAGGGGGCATACAATGAGCAGTTCTTC. Amino acids: CASSLGQGAYNEQFF.